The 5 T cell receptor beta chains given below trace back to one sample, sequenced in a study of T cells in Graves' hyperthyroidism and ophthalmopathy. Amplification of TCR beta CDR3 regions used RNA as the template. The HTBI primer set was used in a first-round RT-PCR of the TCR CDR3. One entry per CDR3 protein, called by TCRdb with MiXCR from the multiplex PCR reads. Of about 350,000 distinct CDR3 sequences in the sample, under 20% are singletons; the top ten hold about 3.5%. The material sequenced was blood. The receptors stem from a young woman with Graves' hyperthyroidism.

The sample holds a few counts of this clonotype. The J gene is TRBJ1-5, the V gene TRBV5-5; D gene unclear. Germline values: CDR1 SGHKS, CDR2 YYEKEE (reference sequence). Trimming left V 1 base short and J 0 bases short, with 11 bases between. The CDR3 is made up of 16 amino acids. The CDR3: CASSLLRADSNQPQHF. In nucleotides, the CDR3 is TGTGCCAGCAGCTTGCTTCGGGCGGATAGCAATCAGCCCCAGCATTTT.

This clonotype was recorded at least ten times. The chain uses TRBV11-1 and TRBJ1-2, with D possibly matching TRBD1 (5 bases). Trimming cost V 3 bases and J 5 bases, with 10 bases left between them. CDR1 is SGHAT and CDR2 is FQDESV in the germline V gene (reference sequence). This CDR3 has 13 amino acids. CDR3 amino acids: CASSLGTEYGYTF. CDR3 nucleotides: TGTGCCAGCAGCTTGGGGACGGAATATGGCTACACCTTC.

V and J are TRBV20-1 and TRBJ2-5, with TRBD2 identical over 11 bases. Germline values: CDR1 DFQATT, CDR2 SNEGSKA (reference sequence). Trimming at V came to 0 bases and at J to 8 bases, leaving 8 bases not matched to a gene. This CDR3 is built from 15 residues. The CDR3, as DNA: TGCAGTGCTAGAGATCGGGTTAGCGGGGGGGCTACCCAGTACTTC. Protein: CSARDRVSGGATQYF.

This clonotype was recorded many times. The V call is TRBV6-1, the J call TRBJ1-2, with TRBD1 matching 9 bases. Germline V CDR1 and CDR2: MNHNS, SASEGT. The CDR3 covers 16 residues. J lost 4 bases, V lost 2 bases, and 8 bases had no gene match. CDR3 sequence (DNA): TGTGCCAGCAGTGAATCGGGACAGGGTAGGACCTATGGCTACACCTTC. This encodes CASSESGQGRTYGYTF.

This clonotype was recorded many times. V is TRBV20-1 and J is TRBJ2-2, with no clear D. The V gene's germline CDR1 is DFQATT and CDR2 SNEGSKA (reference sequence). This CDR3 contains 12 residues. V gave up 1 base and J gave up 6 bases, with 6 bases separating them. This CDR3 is CSARGAPGELFF. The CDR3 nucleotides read TGCAGTGCTAGAGGGGCGCCCGGGGAGCTGTTTTTT.